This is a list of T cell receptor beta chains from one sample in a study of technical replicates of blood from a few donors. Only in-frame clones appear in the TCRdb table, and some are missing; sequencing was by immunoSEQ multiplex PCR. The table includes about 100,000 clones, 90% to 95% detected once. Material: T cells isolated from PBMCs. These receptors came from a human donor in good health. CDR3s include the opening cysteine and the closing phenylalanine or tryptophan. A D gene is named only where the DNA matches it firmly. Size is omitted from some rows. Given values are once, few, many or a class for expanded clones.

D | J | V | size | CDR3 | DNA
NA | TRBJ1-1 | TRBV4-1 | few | CASSQELRNTEAFF | TGCGCCAGCAGCCAAGAGCTGCGAAACACTGAAGCTTTCTTT
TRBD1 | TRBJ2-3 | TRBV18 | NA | CASSSRQGEDTQYF | TGTGCCAGCTCTTCCCGGCAGGGGGAGGATACGCAGTATTTT
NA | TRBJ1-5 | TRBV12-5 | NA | CASALDGDSTNQPQHF | TGTGCTAGTGCCTTGGACGGGGATTCTACGAATCAGCCCCAGCATTTT
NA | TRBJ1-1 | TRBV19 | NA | CASSIGAKGENTEAFF | TGTGCCAGTAGTATAGGGGCGAAGGGAGAGAACACTGAAGCTTTCTTT
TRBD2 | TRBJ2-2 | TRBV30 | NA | CAWSVSGYTGELFF | TGTGCCTGGAGTGTTAGCGGGTACACCGGGGAGCTGTTTTTT
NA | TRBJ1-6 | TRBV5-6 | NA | CASSGATGRYNSPLHF | TGTGCCAGCAGCGGGGCCACCGGGAGGTACAATTCACCCCTCCACTTT
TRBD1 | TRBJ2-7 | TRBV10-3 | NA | CAISVGQLIYEQYF | TGTGCCATCAGTGTGGGACAGCTAATCTACGAGCAGTACTTC
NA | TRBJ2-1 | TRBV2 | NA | CASSFLDYWEQFF | TGTGCCAGCAGCTTCCTGGACTACTGGGAGCAGTTCTTC
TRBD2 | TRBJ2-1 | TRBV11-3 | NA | CASSNRAGVGYNEQFF | TGTGCCAGCAGCAATCGGGCGGGAGTCGGCTACAATGAGCAGTTCTTC
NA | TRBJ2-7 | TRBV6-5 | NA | CASSYNSYEQYF | TGTGCCAGCAGTTATAACTCCTACGAGCAGTACTTC
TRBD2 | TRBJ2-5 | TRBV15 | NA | CATRSGGHQETQYF | TGTGCCACCAGATCGGGAGGGCACCAAGAGACCCAGTACTTC
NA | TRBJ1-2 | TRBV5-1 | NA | CASSLEGTRYGYTF | TGCGCCAGCAGCTTAGAAGGGACACGCTATGGCTACACCTTC
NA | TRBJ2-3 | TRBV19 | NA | CASASMRASTDTQYF | TGTGCCAGTGCCTCTATGAGGGCCAGCACAGATACGCAGTATTTT
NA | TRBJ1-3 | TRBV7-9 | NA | CASSFFTEGNTIYF | TGTGCCAGCAGCTTTTTCACGGAGGGAAACACCATATATTTT
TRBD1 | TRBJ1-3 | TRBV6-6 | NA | CASSRSTGAGNTIYF | TGTGCCAGCAGTCGGAGCACAGGGGCTGGAAACACCATATATTTT
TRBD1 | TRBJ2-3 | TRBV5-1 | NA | CASSLRTGFSTDTQYF | TGCGCCAGCAGCTTGCGGACAGGCTTTAGCACAGATACGCAGTATTTT
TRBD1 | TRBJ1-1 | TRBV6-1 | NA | CASKRAGGTEAFF | TGTGCCAGCAAGAGGGCAGGGGGCACTGAAGCTTTCTTT